A selection of T cell receptor beta chains follows, all from one sample in a study of T-cell memory formation after mild COVID-19. MiXCR, run by TCRdb on the 5' RACE reads, gives a single entry per CDR3 protein. The sample holds 100,000 to 150,000 distinct CDR3 sequences, about 15% seen once. Material: PBMCs or a T cell subset sorted from them (not recorded which). Receptors originate from a man between 18 and 29 years old who had mild COVID-19 (a few samples of this study predate the infection). Cell type and time point are not known. Each CDR3 is given with its conserved first and last residue.

V gene	J gene	CDR3 length	CDR3 protein
TRBV4-3	TRBJ2-5	16	CASSQDPSGGWETQYF
TRBV10-2	TRBJ1-5	14	CASGNLQGNQPQHF
TRBV12-3/TRBV12-4	TRBJ2-3	14	CASNDWGITDTQYF
TRBV3-1	TRBJ1-2	13	CASSQGETALFTF
TRBV7-2	TRBJ2-1	17	CASSTTGLGGSYNEQFF
TRBV2	TRBJ2-1	13	CASSEAWGGEQFF
TRBV19	TRBJ1-2	14	CASSIERTGDGYTF
TRBV6-5	TRBJ2-1	17	CASSYGPGLAGLNEQFF
TRBV5-1	TRBJ2-1	16	CASSPRGQGALNEQFF
TRBV3-1	TRBJ2-2	18	CASSRSTSGGATAGELFF
TRBV5-1	TRBJ2-1	15	CASSLGSGERGEQFF
TRBV29-1	TRBJ1-1	12	CSVIWWGTEAFF
TRBV5-1	TRBJ2-5	17	CASGLEGWRGGQETQYF
TRBV6-5	TRBJ1-2	14	CASSDSTRKQGYTF
TRBV20-1	TRBJ1-1	15	CSARVMGQTNTEAFF
TRBV28	TRBJ2-2	12	CASGGEPGELFF
TRBV24-1	TRBJ2-2	16	CATSDPGQGFSGELFF
TRBV7-9	TRBJ2-5	14	CASSLGGGGETQYF
TRBV12-3/TRBV12-4	TRBJ1-1	14	CASSYQVMNTEAFF
TRBV6-5	TRBJ2-1	17	CASRKSPGERYYNEQFF
TRBV7-2	TRBJ2-7	13	CASSLANGAEQYF
TRBV5-1	TRBJ2-5	16	CASSLIPGTGEETQYF
TRBV6-2/TRBV6-3	TRBJ2-5	16	CASSARRGGRSETQYF
TRBV4-3	TRBJ2-3	16	CASSQDTTRGADTQYF
TRBV19	TRBJ2-7	13	CASSIQGLDEQYF
TRBV4-3	TRBJ2-5	15	CASSYTRGGGETQYF
TRBV6-2/TRBV6-3	TRBJ2-7	13	CASINRLSKAQYF
TRBV5-1	TRBJ2-3	16	CASSLEQRGGTDTQYF
TRBV5-1	TRBJ2-3	13	CASSSRPDDTQYF
TRBV9	TRBJ1-2	14	CASSVDRGEYGYTF
TRBV5-1	TRBJ2-2	16	CASSPNLVGAGGELFF
TRBV3-1	TRBJ1-1	13	CASSGGGNTEAFF
TRBV3-1	TRBJ1-1	13	CASSQREGTEAFF
TRBV6-5	TRBJ2-3	17	CASSDRGRRFGTDTQYF
TRBV6-6	TRBJ2-2	14	CATRAGGNTGELFF
TRBV6-2/TRBV6-3	TRBJ2-1	15	CASSPDYMPGNEQFF